The 29 T cell receptor beta chains in this list originate from one sample, sequenced in a study of blood T cell repertoires in COVID-19. The assay was immunoSEQ multiplex PCR, and TCRdb's table has in-frame clones only and misses some. In the table there are about 240,000 clones, roughly four fifths of which are singletons. The sample taken for sequencing was peripheral blood. These TCRs come from an elderly woman with acute or convalescent COVID-19.

Here the CDR3 reads CASSAGGSTDTQYF. In nucleotides, the CDR3 is TGTGCCAGCAGTGCAGGAGGGAGCACAGATACGCAGTATTTT. The chain has TRBV11-3 and TRBJ2-3; possibly TRBD2 for D (6 bases). The CDR3 has 14 residues. Germline CDR1 and CDR2: SGHNT and YENEEA. Trimming took off 6 bases at V and 0 bases at J, with 10 bases between the two ends.

V and J are TRBV24-1 and TRBJ2-1; the D gene is possibly TRBD2 (6 bases). V lost 6 bases and J 0 bases, leaving 17 bases between the germline ends. Germline-derived CDR1 and CDR2 are KGHDR and SFDVKD. There are 17 residues in the CDR3. The DNA of the CDR3 is TGTGCCACCAGTCCGGGGGAAGGATCAAGCTCCTACAATGAGCAGTTCTTC. Its translation: CATSPGEGSSSYNEQFF.

The V call is TRBV19, the J call TRBJ1-2, with D possibly TRBD1 on 6 matching bases. Germline assignment: CDR1 LNHDA and CDR2 SQIVND (reference sequence). V was clipped by 7 bases and J by 6 bases, with 24 bases between them. The CDR3 runs to 16 residues. In DNA form, the CDR3 reads TGTGCCAGTAAGTCAGACAGGCCAGAGAAAGGGCATGGCTACACCTTC. It encodes CASKSDRPEKGHGYTF. Looking up the rest from reference TRBV19 and TRBJ1-2 gives the full variable domain: DGGITQSPKYLFRKEGQNVTLSCEQNLNHDAMYWYRQDPGQGLRLIYYSQIVNDFQKGDIAEGYSVSREKKESFPLTVTSAQKNPTAFYLCASKSDRPEKGHGYTFGSGTRLTVV.

The chain carries TRBV4-2 and TRBJ1-5; 8 bases are shared with TRBD1. The CDR3 contains 20 residues. V gave up 0 bases and J gave up 0 bases; unmatched junction bases: 13. Germline assignment: CDR1 LGHNA and CDR2 YNFKEQ. The CDR3 reads CASSQEFTGGGGGSNQPQHF. The CDR3 nucleotides are TGTGCCAGCAGCCAAGAGTTTACAGGGGGAGGCGGAGGTAGCAATCAGCCCCAGCATTTT.

V and J are TRBV19 and TRBJ2-2, with D perhaps matching TRBD2 (5 bases). The V end lost 5 bases, the J end lost 0 bases, and 10 bases lay between the germline ends. The CDR3 spans 15 residues. Germline V CDR1 and CDR2: LNHDA, SQIVND (reference sequence). This chain's CDR3 is CASSQAATNTGELFF. For the CDR3, the DNA is TGTGCCAGTAGTCAAGCGGCAACGAACACCGGGGAGCTGTTTTTT.

The chain couples TRBV24-1 to TRBJ2-7, with 8 bases fitting TRBD2. The CDR3 has 17 residues. Germline CDR1 is KGHDR and CDR2 is SFDVKD. J lost 0 bases, V lost 1 base, and 7 bases had no gene match. CDR3 bases: TGTGCCACCAGTGATTTTGAGATGGCGGGGGGCTCCTACGAGCAGTACTTC. It translates to CATSDFEMAGGSYEQYF.

The chain recombines TRBV28 with TRBJ1-2; D unclear. Trimming removed 4 bases at V and 7 bases at J, with 4 bases between. CDR3 length: 10 residues. CDR1 is MDHEN, CDR2 SYDVKM, per germline. The CDR3 loop is CASSSGGYTF. CDR3 bases: TGTGCCAGCAGTTCCGGTGGCTACACCTTC.

The rearrangement joins TRBV7-9 to TRBJ1-2, with a tentative D call TRBD1 (6 bases). V lost 5 bases, J lost 4 bases, and 14 bases lay in between. CDR3 length equals 14 residues. Germline CDR1 SEHNR, CDR2 FQNEAQ (reference sequence). CDR3: CASSPTGQSYGYTF. CDR3 in DNA: TGTGCCAGCAGCCCTACAGGACAGAGCTATGGCTACACCTTC.

The rearrangement joins TRBV11-1 to TRBJ1-4; D is unresolved. Germline V gene data show CDR1 as SGHAT and CDR2 as FQDESV (reference sequence). The CDR3 has 13 residues. The V and J ends lost 8 bases and 5 bases respectively, with 12 bases between them. DNA for the CDR3: TGTGCCAGCGCCCGTCAGGCGAATGAAAAACTGTTTTTT. It codes for CASARQANEKLFF.

The chain employs TRBV6-2 or TRBV6-3 and TRBJ2-5; TRBD1 is a possible D gene (5 bases). The CDR3 has 12 amino acids. Germline loops: CDR1 MNHEY, CDR2 SVGEGT. With 6 bases removed from V and 2 bases from J, the gap between germline ends came to 7 bases. The CDR3 DNA sequence: TGTGCCAGCAGCACAGGTCAAGAGACCCAGTACTTC. Translating it yields CASSTGQETQYF.

V and J are TRBV11-3 and TRBJ1-6; D ambiguous. This CDR3 contains 13 residues. Germline V gene data show CDR1 as SGHNT and CDR2 as YENEEA. Between the trimmed V and J ends, which lost 2 bases and 7 bases, there was a span of 6 bases. The CDR3 here is CASSLNQNSPLHF. The CDR3 region has the DNA TGTGCCAGCAGCTTAAATCAGAATTCACCCCTCCACTTT.

The chain links TRBV28 to TRBJ1-4; 7 bases are shared with TRBD1. CDR1 MDHEN and CDR2 SYDVKM come from the germline V gene. This CDR3 is 16 amino acids long. The V segment lost 5 bases and the J segment 6 bases; nucleotides outside the gene matches: 12. CDR3 sequence reads: CASSPRGGPVDEKLFF. As DNA, the CDR3 is TGTGCCAGCAGTCCCAGAGGGGGCCCTGTGGATGAAAAACTGTTTTTT. Drawing the rest from reference TRBV28 and TRBJ1-4, the complete variable domain is DVKVTQSSRYLVKRTGEKVFLECVQDMDHENMFWYRQDPGLGLRLIYFSYDVKMKEKGDIPEGYSVSREKKERFSLILESASTNQTSMYLCASSPRGGPVDEKLFFGSGTQLSVL.

This chain links TRBV6-6 with TRBJ2-3; no reliable D call. The germline CDR1 and CDR2 sequences are MNHNY and SVGAGI (reference sequence). Trimming took off 6 bases at V and 5 bases at J, with 9 bases between the two ends. This CDR3 is built from 12 residues. Here the CDR3 DNA reads TGTGCCAGCAGGGCCTCGGGAGATACGCAGTATTTT. This sequence encodes CASRASGDTQYF.

This rearrangement joins TRBV24-1 to TRBJ2-3; D ambiguous. The CDR3 contains 11 residues. CDR1 is KGHDR, CDR2 SFDVKD, per germline. The ends were cut back, 7 bases at V and 4 bases at J, with 5 bases in the middle. CDR3 region: CATSLADTQYF. CDR3 nucleotides: TGTGCCACCAGCTTAGCAGATACGCAGTATTTT.

V is TRBV11-2 and J is TRBJ2-3; D is unresolved. Trimming took off 2 bases at V and 5 bases at J, with 5 bases between the two ends. This CDR3 comprises 12 residues. CDR1 and CDR2 (germline): SGHAT, FQNNGV. CDR3 amino acids: CASSLTGDTQYF. The CDR3 nucleotides read TGTGCCAGCAGCTTAACCGGAGATACGCAGTATTTT.

This clone was seen a single time. The chain joins TRBV25-1 to TRBJ1-2; possible D gene TRBD1, 6 bases. The CDR3 loop spans 17 amino acids. Germline V gene lookup returns CDR1 MGHDK and CDR2 SYGVNS. Deletions cut 5 bases from V and 2 bases from J, with 21 bases between. Written as DNA, the CDR3 is TGTGCCAGCAGTCCACCGAAAGGGGACACTAAAAACTATGGCTACACCTTC. Translation gives CASSPPKGDTKNYGYTF.

This clone was detected once. The chain uses TRBV12-3 or TRBV12-4 and TRBJ2-5, with TRBD2 identical over 7 bases. V dropped 6 bases and J dropped 5; count of bases not matched to a gene: 3. The CDR3 totals 12 residues. CDR3 coding DNA: TGTGCCAGCAGCGGGGGGAGGGAGACCCAGTACTTC. Its protein product is CASSGGRETQYF.

The chain joins TRBV3-1 (or the pseudogene TRBV3-2) to TRBJ2-1, with 12 bases fitting TRBD2. The CDR3 contains 17 residues. V dropped 0 bases and J dropped 6; count of bases not matched to a gene: 6. Germline CDR1 and CDR2: LGHDT and YNNKEL (reference sequence). As DNA, the CDR3 is TGTGCCAGCAGCCAAGATCCACTAGCGGGGGGTTTCAATGAGCAGTTCTTC. This translates into CASSQDPLAGGFNEQFF.

This chain connects TRBV11-2 to TRBJ1-2; TRBD1 might be the D (5 bases). This CDR3 is 14 amino acids long. The germline V gene encodes CDR1 SGHAT and CDR2 FQNNGV. V lost 5 bases to trimming and J lost 4 bases, with 14 bases between them. The CDR3 loop reads CASSLTALGYGYTF. DNA of the CDR3: TGTGCCAGCAGCCTGACAGCCCTCGGCTATGGCTACACCTTC.

The genes are TRBV9 and TRBJ1-2, with D unresolved. Germline V gene lookup returns CDR1 SGDLS and CDR2 YYNGEE. V was shortened by 0 bases and J by 8 bases, with 14 bases between the two germline ends. The CDR3 contains 14 residues. CDR3 protein: CASSVVAGSFGYTF. The CDR3 region has the DNA TGTGCCAGCAGCGTAGTGGCGGGGTCTTTCGGCTACACCTTC.

This clone was seen once. J is TRBJ2-7 and V is TRBV6-5; 8 nucleotides align to TRBD1. Germline V lookup: CDR1 MNHEY, CDR2 SVGAGI. CDR3 length: 14 residues. Trimming removed 5 bases from V and 2 bases from J; junction bases left unmatched: 5. The CDR3 region is CASSPPGGAYEQYF. CDR3 nucleotide sequence: TGTGCCAGCAGTCCCCCAGGGGGCGCCTACGAGCAGTACTTC.

The V gene is TRBV27, the J gene TRBJ2-3, with TRBD2 identical over 9 bases. V was pared by 2 bases and J by 6 bases, with 12 bases of the junction left unmatched. Germline V gene lookup returns CDR1 MNHEY and CDR2 SMNVEV (reference sequence). This CDR3 spans 17 amino acids. CDR3: CASSLATSSGKRDTQYF. CDR3 DNA sequence: TGTGCCAGCAGTTTAGCGACTTCTAGCGGGAAAAGGGATACGCAGTATTTT.

The chain joins TRBV28 to TRBJ1-2; TRBD1 agrees at 8 bases. CDR3 length equals 15 residues. From germline, CDR1 is MDHEN and CDR2 SYDVKM. J gave up 4 bases and V 6 bases, and 10 bases lay outside the gene matches. The CDR3 DNA sequence: TGTGCCAGCAGCCCTTTAGGGGGACAGGCCTATGGCTACACCTTC. Its translation: CASSPLGGQAYGYTF.

The chain has TRBV3-1 (or the pseudogene TRBV3-2) and TRBJ2-7; weak D call: TRBD2 (6 bases). The germline gives CDR1 LGHDT, CDR2 YNNKEL (reference sequence). The ends were cut back, 1 base at V and 2 bases at J, with 15 bases in the middle. The CDR3 is made up of 16 amino acids. CDR3 DNA sequence: TGTGCCAGCAGCCAAGGAGGTGCGGGGACCCCCTACGAGCAGTACTTC. Protein sequence: CASSQGGAGTPYEQYF.

A remark on this clone: The identical CDR3 is also encoded by other nucleotide sequences in the sample. CDR3 bases: TGCGCCAGCAGCTTGGAAGGGGTGTACGAGCAGTACTTC. This gives the protein CASSLEGVYEQYF. The gene calls are TRBV5-1 and TRBJ2-7; D may be TRBD1 (5 bases). V was cut by 0 bases and J by 4 bases, with 8 bases left in between. The CDR3 runs to 13 residues. Germline-derived CDR1 and CDR2 are SGHRS and YFSETQ. The full variable domain, completed using reference TRBV5-1 and TRBJ2-7, is KAGVTQTPRYLIKTRGQQVTLSCSPISGHRSVSWYQQTPGQGLQFLFEYFSETQRNKGNFPGRFSGRQFSNSRSEMNVSTLELGDSALYLCASSLEGVYEQYFGPGTRLTVT.

The DNA of the CDR3 is TGTGCCAGAAGCTTGGCGTATAACACCGGGGAGCTGTTTTTT. Translation gives CARSLAYNTGELFF. J is TRBJ2-2 and V is TRBV5-3; D call uncertain. TRBV5-3 is recorded as an ORF, its role being uncertain. The CDR3 has 14 residues. Trimming shortened V by 0 bases and J by 2 bases, and 5 bases separated the two germline ends.

The V and J genes are TRBV5-8 and TRBJ1-2; unclear D gene. Per the germline V gene, CDR1 is SGHTS and CDR2 is YDEGEE. V was trimmed by 4 bases and J by 1 base, leaving 8 bases between them. The length of the CDR3 is 13 residues. The CDR3 coding sequence is TGTGCCAGCAGCACAGACGGTAACTATGGCTACACCTTC. Protein sequence: CASSTDGNYGYTF.

This clone occurred once. This chain uses TRBV2 with TRBJ2-1, with TRBD2 matching 10 bases. Trimming at V came to 4 bases and at J to 4 bases, leaving 7 bases not matched to a gene. The CDR3 covers 16 residues. Germline-derived CDR1 and CDR2 are SNHLY and FYNNEI. CDR3 amino acids: CASSGGIAGGYNEQFF. Here the CDR3 DNA reads TGTGCCAGCAGTGGCGGCATAGCGGGGGGATACAATGAGCAGTTCTTC.

The V and J genes are TRBV12-1 and TRBJ1-4. TRBV12-1 is a pseudogene locus. The CDR3 runs to 15 residues. In DNA, the CDR3 is TGTGCCAGCCTGTGGAGGGCGGAGTCCGATGAAAAACTGTTTTTT. Its protein product is CASLWRAESDEKLFF.